This paragraph reports one TCR beta chain. Antigen specificity is unknown. PCR primers comprised 60 Vbeta and 13 Jbeta primers. The assay was immunoSEQ multiplex PCR, and TCRdb's table has in-frame clones only and misses some. The profile shows about 160,000 clones, around four fifths of them singletons. This sample stems from a study of cytomegalovirus exposure and HLA in healthy donors. Across the whole study: Out of 300 to 500 genotyped donors, roughly 83% belonged to the Caucasian-associated ancestry cluster. Broader study findings: Later on, a genetic analysis was performed. It linked a missense variant in DCLRE1C with V- and J-gene trimming of TCR beta.

Unmatched junction bases numbered 2, after V lost 2 bases and J lost 2 bases. This CDR3 is 14 amino acids long. Per germline, CDR1 SGHNT and CDR2 YYREEE (reference sequence). Material: PBMCs. The chain recombines TRBV5-4 with TRBJ2-3, with TRBD2 matching over 7 bases. The sequence was collected from a woman between 50 and 59 years old in good health and CMV-seronegative. The CDR3 sequence: CASSLAGPTDTQYF. The CDR3 nucleotides read TGTGCCAGCAGCTTAGCGGGACCCACAGATACGCAGTATTTT. Filled out from reference TRBV5-4 and TRBJ2-3, the complete variable domain reads ETGVTQSPTHLIKTRGQQVTLRCSSQSGHNTVSWYQQALGQGPQFIFQYYREEENGRGNFPPRFSGLQFPNYSSELNVNALELDDSALYLCASSLAGPTDTQYFGPGTRLTVL.